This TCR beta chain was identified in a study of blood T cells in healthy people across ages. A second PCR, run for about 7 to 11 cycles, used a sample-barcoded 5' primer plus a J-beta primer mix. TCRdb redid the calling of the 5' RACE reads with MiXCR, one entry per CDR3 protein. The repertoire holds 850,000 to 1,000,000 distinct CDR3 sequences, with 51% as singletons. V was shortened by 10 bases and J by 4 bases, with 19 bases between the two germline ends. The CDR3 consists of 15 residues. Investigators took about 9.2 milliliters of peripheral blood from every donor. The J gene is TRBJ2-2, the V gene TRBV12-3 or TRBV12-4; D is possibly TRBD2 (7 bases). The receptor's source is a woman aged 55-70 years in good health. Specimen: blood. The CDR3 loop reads CATEGGGYLTGELFF. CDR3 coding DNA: TGTGCCACCGAAGGGGGGGGTTATCTCACCGGGGAGCTGTTTTTT.